This TCR beta chain is from a study of CD8 T cells in Susac syndrome. Study-level results: Clonal expansion was missing from Susac syndrome CD4+ T cell repertoires.

RNA, at about 0.45 to 1 ug, was reverse transcribed with random hexamers. Multiplex PCR with immunoSEQ amplified the TCR beta CDR3 across 54 Vbeta and 13 Jbeta. TCRdb called the immunoSEQ multiplex PCR reads again in MiXCR, with one record for every CDR3 protein. This sample has approximately 260,000 distinct CDR3 sequences; about 96% occur once, and the top ten carry around 0.1%. As regards this clonotype: Its antigen remains unknown.

The CDR3 consists of 12 residues. Germline V gene sequence: CDR1 DFQATT, CDR2 SNEGSKA (reference sequence). The V gene lost 0 bases and the J gene lost 3 bases, with 6 bases spanning the gap. V usage is TRBV20-1 and J usage is TRBJ2-7; no definite D call. This receptor was taken from a human donor with Susac syndrome. The sequencing sample was made of CD4+ T cells from PBMCs. CDR3 DNA sequence: TGCAGTGCTAGAGATACGGGCTACGAGCAGTACTTC. This encodes CSARDTGYEQYF.